This T cell receptor (beta chain) originates from a study of T cell responses to AZD1222 COVID-19 vaccine. Study-level results: A mostly white British donor set with more females was recruited, and clonal diversity was possibly underestimated.

This clone appeared a few times. Its specificity is unknown. Profiled with immunoSEQ multiplex PCR; TCRdb holds only in-frame clones, not every one. The data contain more than 110,000 clones, nearly 95% of them singletons. V dropped 4 bases and J dropped 0 bases, with 6 bases sitting between them. CDR3 length equals 13 residues. Germline assignment: CDR1 MDHEN and CDR2 SYDVKM. The specimen was peripheral blood, collected on day 0 of AZD1222 vaccination. The source is an adult in good health. This sequence joins TRBV28 and TRBJ1-2, with a possible D match to TRBD1 (6 bases). The CDR3 nucleotides read TGTGCCAGCAGTTACAGGGCTAACTATGGCTACACCTTC. Translated, it gives CASSYRANYGYTF.